This is a list of T cell receptor beta chains from one sample in a study of T cell repertoires and HLA-DP antigens. Method: immunoSEQ multiplex PCR; TCRdb's copy keeps in-frame clones and lacks some. The data hold about 110,000 clones, with about 91% observed a single time. For these TCRs, the target antigens are not known. Sequenced: CD4+ T cells from PBMCs. The receptors shown here come from a woman in her late teens or twenties in good health and CMV-seronegative. Both conserved end residues are trimmed from each CDR3. Fields, in order: clone size, V gene, J gene, CDR3 protein. Where a row states a size, it is once, few, many or the class of an expanded clone; other rows omit it.

-	TRBV30	TRBJ2-7	AWMNSYEQY
-	TRBV4-3	TRBJ2-3	ASSQDWGGHADTQY
-	TRBV7-2	TRBJ1-5	ASSLGGLGQPQH
-	TRBV28	TRBJ1-2	ASTSGPGYGYT
-	TRBV10-3	TRBJ1-1	ATTGPNTEAF
-	TRBV19	TRBJ1-1	ASSIGQVNTEAF
-	TRBV5-1	TRBJ2-1	ASSLRGGEQF
-	TRBV5-1	TRBJ2-3	ASSLGNSLDTQY
-	TRBV10-3	TRBJ1-2	AIFRTAYGYT
once	TRBV25-1	TRBJ1-4	ASSATELTNEKLF
-	TRBV18	TRBJ2-5	ASSPSLTGGRQETQY
-	TRBV2	TRBJ2-3	ASKGREGADTQY
-	TRBV7-2	TRBJ1-5	ASGMRRTQGFQPQH
-	TRBV7-9	TRBJ1-3	ASSYRAPGSGNTIY
once	TRBV4-1	TRBJ2-2	ASSQDPRLVYTGELF
-	TRBV5-6	TRBJ2-7	ASSLDTGFGEQY
-	TRBV10-3	TRBJ2-7	AISESVGYEQY
-	TRBV9	TRBJ1-5	ASSVGVNSNQPQH
-	TRBV28	TRBJ2-2	ASSFQGAGTGELF
once	TRBV28	TRBJ1-3	ASSTPHFSGNTIY
once	TRBV9	TRBJ1-2	ASSPRDRGIYGYT
-	TRBV18	TRBJ2-5	ASSMGTAQETQY
-	TRBV5-1	TRBJ2-1	ASSLARLAGGINEQF
-	TRBV5-1	TRBJ2-6	ASSRLRTGGANVLT
-	TRBV30	TRBJ1-1	AWRASGNTEAF
-	TRBV12-5	TRBJ2-4	ASGFFNVGAGIQY
-	TRBV19	TRBJ2-5	ASSIGLAAGGAQY
-	TRBV6-6	TRBJ1-5	ASSGRWDQPQH
once	TRBV6-5	TRBJ2-3	ASSYEGLGSDTQY
-	TRBV27	TRBJ2-1	ASSDLAGNEQF
-	TRBV15	TRBJ1-6	ATSSKPGAQGSPLH
once	TRBV10-3	TRBJ2-5	AINSGTGDETQY